The clone carrying this T cell receptor beta chain appeared a few times. The antigen is not known. TCRdb ran MiXCR on the 5' RACE reads and lists one entry per CDR3 protein. The sample shows approximately 260,000 distinct CDR3 sequences, approximately 8.6% of them seen only once. This entry is derived from a study of identical twins. Regarding the study as a whole: The study found that models underestimated out-of-frame TCR alpha sharing in monozygotic twins.

This sample was also put to use in a study of yellow fever vaccine responses in identical twins.

The source material was CD8+ T cells sorted from blood. The clonotype comes from a woman between 18 and 29 years old in good health.

Here the CDR3 DNA reads TGTGCCAGCAGCCCTCCCGCAGACGCCGGGGAGCTGTTTTTT. It specifies CASSPPADAGELFF. This chain joins TRBV7-9 and TRBJ2-2; D is unclear. The germline gives CDR1 SEHNR, CDR2 FQNEAQ (reference sequence). V was cut by 5 bases and J by 6 bases, with 13 bases left in between. CDR3 size: 14 residues. Filled out from reference TRBV7-9 and TRBJ2-2, the complete variable domain reads DTGVSQNPRHKITKRGQNVTFRCDPISEHNRLYWYRQTLGQGPEFLTYFQNEAQLEKSRLLSDRFSAERPKGSFSTLEIQRTEQGDSAMYLCASSPPADAGELFFGEGSRLTVL.